One TCR beta chain is described in this entry. Trimming shortened V by 0 bases and J by 6 bases, and 9 bases separated the two germline ends. CDR1 is SGHAT, CDR2 FQNNGV, per germline. The CDR3 sequence is 15 residues long. This specimen comes from a study of blood T cell repertoires in COVID-19. In the study overall: PBMCs, B-cell-depleted T cells, or T cells provided the cDNA or gDNA that made up the material.

In the source study's methods: From reference gene primer amplification, estimates of nucleated cell counts were derived. Sequencing was performed with immunoSEQ multiplex PCR; in TCRdb, only in-frame clones are kept and a portion is missing. The DNA gave D and trimming, while V, J and clone size come from that table. Of roughly 110,000 clones listed, 85% are singletons. The chain combines TRBV11-2 with TRBJ1-6; the D gene is possibly TRBD1 (5 bases). This sequence originates from a human donor in a cohort sampled during active COVID-19. Sequencing was performed on peripheral blood. The chain's CDR3 is CASSLEMGLNSPLHF. CDR3 nucleotide sequence: TGTGCCAGCAGCTTAGAGATGGGGCTTAATTCACCCCTCCACTTT.